Listed here are 13 T cell receptor beta chains from one sample, sequenced in a study of spatial heterogeneity in lung cancer. Stated time point: blood at routine non-recurrence follow-up after resection. Unsorted whole RNA of tumor, nontumor lung or frozen PBMC was sequenced. MiXCR, run by TCRdb on the 5' RACE reads, gives a single entry per CDR3 protein. The profile covers some 120,000 distinct CDR3 sequences, with over 9% appearing a single time and about 15% taken by the ten largest. The sequenced sample was PBMCs, obtained at follow-up. These receptors originate from a male donor with early-stage non-small cell lung cancer.

The V call is TRBV5-1, the J call TRBJ2-7; D is unclear. This CDR3 contains 15 residues. Trimming removed 3 bases at V and 0 bases at J, with 13 bases between. Germline values: CDR1 SGHRS, CDR2 YFSETQ. The CDR3 is CASSSLSTVSYEQYF. In DNA, the CDR3 is TGCGCCAGCAGCTCCCTAAGCACAGTCTCCTACGAGCAGTACTTC.

This chain joins TRBV7-2 and TRBJ2-1, with D perhaps matching TRBD2 (5 bases). Trimming cost V 5 bases and J 2 bases, with 16 bases left between them. The germline V gene encodes CDR1 SGHTA and CDR2 FQGNSA. This CDR3 comprises 16 residues. The chain's CDR3 is CASSPGRGRTYNEQFF. CDR3 coding DNA: TGTGCCAGCAGCCCGGGGAGAGGACGCACCTACAATGAGCAGTTCTTC.

This clonotype was picked up many times. The chain uses TRBV30 and TRBJ2-1, with 7 nucleotides matching TRBD1. The CDR3 length is 15 residues. The V and J ends lost 5 bases and 4 bases, in that order; junction bases with no gene match: 11. From germline, CDR1 is GTSNPN and CDR2 SVGIG (reference sequence). The CDR3 DNA reads TGTGCCTGGCGCCGGGCAGGGGGATCTTACAATGAGCAGTTCTTC. The encoded protein is CAWRRAGGSYNEQFF.

In this sample, this clonotype turned up a few times. The V and J genes are TRBV20-1 and TRBJ2-2; D might be TRBD2 (5 bases). The CDR3 is 14 amino acids. V was trimmed by 5 bases and J by 4 bases, leaving 14 bases between them. CDR1 DFQATT and CDR2 SNEGSKA come from the germline V gene (reference sequence). The CDR3 sequence: CSALLPAGTGELFF. In nucleotides, the CDR3 is TGCAGTGCTCTCCTACCCGCGGGCACCGGGGAGCTGTTTTTT.

The rearrangement uses TRBV7-8 and TRBJ1-5; no clear D gene. Germline V gene data show CDR1 as SGHVS and CDR2 as FQNEAQ. The CDR3 consists of 16 residues. V lost 4 bases, J lost 5 bases, and 18 bases lay in between. This CDR3 is CASSSSKHATDQPQHF. Written as DNA, the CDR3 is TGTGCCAGCAGCTCTAGCAAACACGCTACTGATCAGCCCCAGCATTTT.

V gene TRBV20-1 combines with J gene TRBJ1-6; possible D gene TRBD1, 5 bases. This CDR3 comprises 12 residues. The germline V gene encodes CDR1 DFQATT and CDR2 SNEGSKA (reference sequence). Deletions cut 4 bases from V and 14 bases from J, with 15 bases between. The CDR3 DNA follows: TGCAGTGCTATAAAGACAGAGAACACCCTCCACTTT. As protein: CSAIKTENTLHF.

About this clonotype: The junction does not match germline at one end; this may be a read error. This chain uses TRBV19 with TRBJ1-3; D might be TRBD1 (6 bases). This CDR3 is built from 15 residues. CDR1 and CDR2 (germline): LNHDA, SQIVND (reference sequence). CDR3 bases: TGTGCCAGTAGTACCTCGGACAGCTCTGGAAACGCCATATATTTT. It yields the protein CASSTSDSSGNAIYF.

The genes are TRBV20-1 and TRBJ2-3; D uncertain. This CDR3 spans 13 amino acids. V was pared by 6 bases and J by 5 bases, with 15 bases between. Germline V CDR1 and CDR2: DFQATT, SNEGSKA (reference sequence). The CDR3 DNA reads TGCAGTGCCCGGCGAGGTCACCAAGATACGCAGTATTTT. Amino acids: CSARRGHQDTQYF.

The rearrangement joins TRBV12-3 or TRBV12-4 to TRBJ1-4; D gene unclear. The CDR3 is 16 residues long. The V end lost 6 bases, the J end lost 0 bases, and 14 bases lay between the germline ends. The chain's CDR3 is CASSLSGAATNEKLFF. DNA of the CDR3: TGTGCCAGCAGCCTTTCGGGTGCCGCAACTAATGAAAAACTGTTTTTT.

This clonotype was observed a few times. V is TRBV15 and J is TRBJ2-3, with 7 nucleotides matching TRBD2. The CDR3 is made up of 17 amino acids. Trimming took 0 bases from V and 0 from J; bases not matched to a gene: 6. The germline V gene encodes CDR1 LNHNV and CDR2 YYDKDF (reference sequence). The CDR3 reads CATSRDTVAGSTDTQYF. As DNA, the CDR3 is TGTGCCACCAGCAGAGATACGGTAGCGGGTAGCACAGATACGCAGTATTTT.

This clonotype was seen repeatedly, ten times or more. CDR3 DNA sequence: TGCAGTGCTAGTTTCCCCACGGGGGGGAGCTCCTACAATGAGCAGTTCTTC. Translated: CSASFPTGGSSYNEQFF. This sequence joins TRBV20-1 and TRBJ2-1; TRBD2 matches 8 bases. The germline CDR1 and CDR2 sequences are DFQATT and SNEGSKA (reference sequence). The CDR3 totals 17 residues. J gave up 0 bases and V 3 bases, and 10 bases lay outside the gene matches.

In this sample, this clonotype turned up many times. The V and J genes are TRBV4-1 and TRBJ1-5; D is ambiguous. This CDR3 is 16 amino acids long. In germline, CDR1 is MGHRA, CDR2 YSYEKL. The V gene lost 1 base and the J gene lost 0 bases, with 10 bases spanning the gap. CDR3 protein: CASSQGAVNSNQPQHF. The CDR3 coding sequence is TGCGCCAGCAGCCAAGGGGCAGTAAATAGCAATCAGCCCCAGCATTTT.

This clonotype has at least ten counts. The rearrangement uses TRBV15 and TRBJ2-3, with D unresolved. V lost 4 bases, J lost 6 bases, and 14 bases lay in between. Germline V gene sequence: CDR1 LNHNV, CDR2 YYDKDF (reference sequence). The CDR3 has 14 residues. This CDR3 is CATSTIQGLDTQYF. The CDR3 nucleotides read TGTGCCACCAGCACCATACAAGGCCTGGATACGCAGTATTTT.